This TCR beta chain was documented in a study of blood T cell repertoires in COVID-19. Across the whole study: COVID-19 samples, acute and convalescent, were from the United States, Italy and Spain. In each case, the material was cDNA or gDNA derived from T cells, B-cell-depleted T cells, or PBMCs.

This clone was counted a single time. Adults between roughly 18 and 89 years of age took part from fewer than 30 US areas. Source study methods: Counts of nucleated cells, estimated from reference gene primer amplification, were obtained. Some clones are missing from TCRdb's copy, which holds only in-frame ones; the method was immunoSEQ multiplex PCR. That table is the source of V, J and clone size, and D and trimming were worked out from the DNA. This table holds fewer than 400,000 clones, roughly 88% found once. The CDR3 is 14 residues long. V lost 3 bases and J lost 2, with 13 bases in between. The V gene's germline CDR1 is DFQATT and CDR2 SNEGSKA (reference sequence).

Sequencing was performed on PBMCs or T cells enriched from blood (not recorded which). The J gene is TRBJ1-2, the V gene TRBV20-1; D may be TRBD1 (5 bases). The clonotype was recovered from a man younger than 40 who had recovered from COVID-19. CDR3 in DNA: TGCAGTGCTAGTCTGCAGGGCGGAAACTATGGCTACACCTTC. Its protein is CSASLQGGNYGYTF.